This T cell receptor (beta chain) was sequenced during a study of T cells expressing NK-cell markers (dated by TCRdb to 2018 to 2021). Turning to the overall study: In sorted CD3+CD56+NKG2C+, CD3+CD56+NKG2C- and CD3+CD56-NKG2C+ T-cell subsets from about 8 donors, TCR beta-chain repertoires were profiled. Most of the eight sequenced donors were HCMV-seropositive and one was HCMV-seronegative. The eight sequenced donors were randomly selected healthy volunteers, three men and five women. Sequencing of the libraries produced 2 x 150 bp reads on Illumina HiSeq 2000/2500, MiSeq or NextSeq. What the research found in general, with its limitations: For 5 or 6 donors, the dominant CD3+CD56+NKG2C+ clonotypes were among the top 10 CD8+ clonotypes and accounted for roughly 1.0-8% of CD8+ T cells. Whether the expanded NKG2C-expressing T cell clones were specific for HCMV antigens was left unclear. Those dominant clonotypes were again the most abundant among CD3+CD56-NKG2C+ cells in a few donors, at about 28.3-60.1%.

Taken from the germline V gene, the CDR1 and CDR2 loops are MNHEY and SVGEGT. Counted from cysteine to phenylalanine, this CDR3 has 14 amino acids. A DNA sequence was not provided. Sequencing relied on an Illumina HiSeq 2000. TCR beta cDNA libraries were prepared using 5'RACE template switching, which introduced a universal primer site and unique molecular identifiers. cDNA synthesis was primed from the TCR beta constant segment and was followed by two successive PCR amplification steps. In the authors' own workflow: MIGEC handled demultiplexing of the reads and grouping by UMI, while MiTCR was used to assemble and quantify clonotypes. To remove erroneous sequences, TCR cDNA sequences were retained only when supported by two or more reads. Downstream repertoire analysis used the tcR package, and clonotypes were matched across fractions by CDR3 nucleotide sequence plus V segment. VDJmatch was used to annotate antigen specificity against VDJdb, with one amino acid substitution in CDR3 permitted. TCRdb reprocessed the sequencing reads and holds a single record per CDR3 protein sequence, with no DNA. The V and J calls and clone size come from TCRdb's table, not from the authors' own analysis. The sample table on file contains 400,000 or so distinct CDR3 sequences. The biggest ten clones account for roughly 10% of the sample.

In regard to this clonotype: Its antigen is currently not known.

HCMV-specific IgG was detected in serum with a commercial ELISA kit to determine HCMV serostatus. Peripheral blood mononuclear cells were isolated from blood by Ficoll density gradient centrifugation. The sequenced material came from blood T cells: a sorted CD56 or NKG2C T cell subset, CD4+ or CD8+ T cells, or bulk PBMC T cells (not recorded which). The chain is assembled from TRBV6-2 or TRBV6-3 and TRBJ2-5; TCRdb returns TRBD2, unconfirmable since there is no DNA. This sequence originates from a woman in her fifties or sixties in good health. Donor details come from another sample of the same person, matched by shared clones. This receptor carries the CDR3 CASSQTSGQETQYF.